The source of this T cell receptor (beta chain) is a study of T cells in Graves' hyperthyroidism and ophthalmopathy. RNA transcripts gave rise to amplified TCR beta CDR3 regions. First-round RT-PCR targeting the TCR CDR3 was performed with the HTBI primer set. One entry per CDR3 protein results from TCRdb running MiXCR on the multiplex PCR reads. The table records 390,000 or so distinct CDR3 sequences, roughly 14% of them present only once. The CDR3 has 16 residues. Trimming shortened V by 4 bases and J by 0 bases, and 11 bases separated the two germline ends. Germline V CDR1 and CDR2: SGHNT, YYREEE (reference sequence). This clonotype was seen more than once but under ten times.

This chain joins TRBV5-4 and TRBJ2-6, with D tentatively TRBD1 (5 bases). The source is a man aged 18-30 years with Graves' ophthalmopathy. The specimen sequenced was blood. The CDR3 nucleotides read TGTGCCAGCAGCATGACAGTTTCCTCTGGGGCCAACGTCCTGACTTTC. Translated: CASSMTVSSGANVLTF.